Presented here are 4 T cell receptor beta chains from one specimen sequenced in a study of shared clonotypes between healthy human individuals. Generated by immunoSEQ multiplex PCR, the TCRdb table keeps only in-frame clones and is missing some. The repertoire includes roughly 300,000 clones, less than 85% of them detected once, and 10% sits in the top ten. The sequenced material came from memory CD4+ T cells sorted from blood. Subset reported: CD45RA-negative fraction. Receptors were obtained from a man between 25 and 39 years old in good health.

This clone has a handful of counts. The chain couples TRBV12-5 to TRBJ1-1; D uncertain. V gave up 6 bases and J gave up 4 bases, with 9 bases separating them. This CDR3 contains 12 residues. The germline gives CDR1 LGHNT, CDR2 FRNRAP. The DNA for the CDR3 is TGTGCTAGTGGCTCCCGTGGCACTGAAGCTTTCTTT. Residues: CASGSRGTEAFF.

This chain joins TRBV7-6 and TRBJ2-1; D might be TRBD2 (6 bases). V lost 1 base to trimming and J lost 7 bases, with 11 bases between them. CDR3 length: 14 residues. Germline V gene lookup returns CDR1 SGHVS and CDR2 FNYEAQ. CDR3 sequence: CASSLVGGTNEQFF. DNA for the CDR3: TGTGCCAGCAGCTTAGTTGGAGGGACGAATGAGCAGTTCTTC. Drawing the rest from reference TRBV7-6 and TRBJ2-1, the complete variable domain is GAGVSQSPRYKVTKRGQDVALRCDPISGHVSLYWYRQALGQGPEFLTYFNYEAQQDKSGLPNDRFSAERPEGSISTLTIQRTEQRDSAMYRCASSLVGGTNEQFFGPGTRLTVL.

To note about this clone: Other DNA sequences in the same sample also yield this CDR3. This chain connects TRBV10-3 to TRBJ1-1; TRBD1 matches 7 bases. CDR3 size: 13 residues. V lost 4 bases and J lost 3; bases outside the gene matches: 2. CDR1 is ENHRY and CDR2 is SYGVKD in the germline V gene. The CDR3 spells CAISADRDTEAFF. CDR3 nucleotides: TGTGCCATCAGTGCAGACAGGGACACTGAAGCTTTCTTT.

The chain joins TRBV28 to TRBJ1-5; D ambiguous. The CDR3 runs 13 residues. Per germline, CDR1 MDHEN and CDR2 SYDVKM. V lost 8 bases and J 5 bases, leaving 13 bases between the germline ends. As DNA, the CDR3 is TGTGCCAGCGGGCAGGCGGAAGATCAGCCCCAGCATTTT. Translation gives CASGQAEDQPQHF.